The rows below give T cell receptor beta chains drawn from one sample of a study of lymphopenia after photon versus proton radiotherapy. The repertoire was sequenced with immunoSEQ multiplex PCR; TCRdb's copy has only in-frame clones and lacks some. The sample holds around 25,000 clones, about 85% seen once. The sample was peripheral blood, taken from a patient treated with photon-based radiotherapy. The source of these receptors is a man aged 25-45 years with gastric cancer. The CDR3 runs from the conserved cysteine through the conserved F or W. Each record gives: clone size, CDR3 length, V gene, D gene, J gene, CDR3 protein, CDR3 DNA. D genes are given only for firm matches. Clone sizes are given selectively: once, few, many, or a class where the clone is expanded.

>once|15|TRBV29-1|TRBD2|TRBJ2-7
CSVEGGSGTAGEQYF
TGCAGCGTTGAAGGGGGTAGCGGGACCGCAGGGGAGCAGTACTTC
>NA|15|TRBV6-1|NA|TRBJ2-1
CASSDPYRGYNEQFF
TGTGCCAGCAGCGACCCATACCGGGGGTACAATGAGCAGTTCTTC
>NA|17|TRBV2|TRBD2|TRBJ2-3
CASSDSSGRRGTDTQYF
TGTGCCAGCAGTGATTCTAGCGGGAGGAGAGGCACAGATACGCAGTATTTT
>NA|14|TRBV5-1|TRBD1|TRBJ2-3
CASNSGTGYDTQYF
TGCGCCAGCAATTCCGGGACAGGGTATGATACGCAGTATTTT
>once|14|TRBV6-5|TRBD2|TRBJ2-5
CASSPGTSGGTQYF
TGTGCCAGCAGTCCCGGGACTAGCGGGGGGACCCAGTACTTC
>NA|15|TRBV7-3|TRBD2|TRBJ2-1
CASSWAPSGSDEQFF
TGTGCCAGCAGCTGGGCGCCTAGCGGGAGTGATGAGCAGTTCTTC
>once|15|TRBV6-1|TRBD1|TRBJ1-5
CASSSETGGNQPQHF
TGTGCCAGCAGTTCCGAGACAGGGGGCAATCAGCCCCAGCATTTT
>NA|15|TRBV5-5|NA|TRBJ2-1
CASSLEGMWDNEQFF
TGTGCCAGCAGCTTGGAGGGTATGTGGGACAATGAGCAGTTCTTC
>NA|13|TRBV7-8|NA|TRBJ2-1
CASSSSSYNEQFF
TGTGCCAGCAGCTCTAGCAGCTACAATGAGCAGTTCTTC
>few|16|TRBV5-5|NA|TRBJ2-7
CASSLDPGARSYEQYF
TGTGCCAGCAGCTTGGATCCGGGGGCGCGATCCTACGAGCAGTACTTC
>few|14|TRBV6-1|NA|TRBJ2-2
CASIGVKNTGELFF
TGTGCCAGCATCGGAGTAAAGAACACCGGGGAGCTGTTTTTT
>NA|13|TRBV5-4|NA|TRBJ2-5
CASRDGTEETQYF
TGTGCCAGCAGGGATGGGACGGAGGAGACCCAGTACTTC
>NA|15|TRBV7-6|TRBD2|TRBJ2-7
CASSSLAGGPYEQYF
TGTGCCAGCAGCTCCCTAGCGGGAGGGCCGTACGAGCAGTACTTC
>NA|14|TRBV18|NA|TRBJ1-5
CASSPGQGNQPQHF
TGTGCCAGCTCACCCGGGCAGGGTAATCAGCCCCAGCATTTT
>NA|16|TRBV28|TRBD1|TRBJ1-5
CASSLGTGDSNQPQHF
TGTGCCAGCAGTTTAGGGACAGGGGATAGCAATCAGCCCCAGCATTTT
>NA|14|TRBV25-1|NA|TRBJ1-5
CASSESGNQEPQHF
TGTGCCAGCAGTGAATCTGGTAATCAGGAGCCCCAGCATTTT
>NA|15|TRBV6-5|TRBD1|TRBJ1-5
CASSYSGTVNQPQHF
TGTGCCAGCAGTTACTCGGGGACAGTCAATCAGCCCCAGCATTTT
>NA|15|TRBV19|TRBD1|TRBJ2-7
CASSSEGTGNYEQYF
TGTGCCAGTAGTAGCGAGGGGACAGGGAACTACGAGCAGTACTTC
>NA|12|TRBV6-5|NA|TRBJ2-7
CASSYSGFEQYF
TGTGCCAGCAGTTACTCGGGGTTCGAGCAGTACTTC
>NA|16|TRBV10-3|NA|TRBJ1-3
CAISESEGISGNTIYF
TGTGCCATCAGTGAGTCGGAGGGTATATCTGGAAACACCATATATTTT
>few|11|TRBV6-5|NA|TRBJ2-5
CASSYGETQYF
TGTGCCAGCAGTTACGGGGAGACCCAGTACTTC
>NA|17|TRBV12-2|NA|TRBJ1-5
CASRLVWVGTRVQPQHF
TGTGCAAGTCGCTTAGTTTGGGTCGGGACCAGGGTTCAGCCCCAGCATTTT
>NA|17|TRBV5-8|NA|TRBJ2-3
CASSLIADGTSTDTQYF
TGTGCCAGCAGCTTGATAGCGGACGGAACTAGCACAGATACGCAGTATTTT
>NA|13|TRBV14|NA|TRBJ2-3
CASSQAGTDTQYF
TGTGCCAGCAGCCAAGCAGGCACAGATACGCAGTATTTT
>once|14|TRBV5-6|NA|TRBJ1-3
CASSLERGVNTIYF
TGTGCCAGCAGCCTTGAGAGGGGAGTAAACACCATATATTTT
>NA|20|TRBV4-3|TRBD2|TRBJ2-1
CASSQEGIGLAGVSYNEQFF
TGCGCCAGCAGCCAAGAGGGTATTGGCCTAGCGGGAGTTTCCTACAATGAGCAGTTCTTC
>NA|14|TRBV19|NA|TRBJ2-7
CASSIAGLTGEQYF
TGTGCCAGTAGTATAGCCGGACTCACGGGGGAGCAGTACTTC
>NA|16|TRBV7-8|TRBD2|TRBJ2-5
CASSLRGRAGEETQYF
TGTGCCAGCAGCTTACGTGGGAGGGCCGGAGAAGAGACCCAGTACTTC
>NA|13|TRBV2|NA|TRBJ1-5
CASKQGRDQPQHF
TGTGCCAGCAAACAAGGCCGGGATCAGCCCCAGCATTTT
>NA|17|TRBV15|TRBD2|TRBJ2-1
CATSRDGTSGSYNEQFF
TGTGCCACCAGCAGAGATGGGACTAGCGGGAGCTACAATGAGCAGTTCTTC
>NA|13|TRBV5-5|TRBD1|TRBJ2-7
CASSWGQNYEQYF
TGTGCCAGCAGCTGGGGACAGAACTACGAGCAGTACTTC
>NA|15|TRBV18|NA|TRBJ1-3
CASSPRRESGNTIYF
TGTGCCAGCTCACCGAGAAGAGAATCCGGAAACACCATATATTTT
>NA|14|TRBV7-2|TRBD1|TRBJ2-7
CASSSLGQGYEQYF
TGTGCCAGCAGCTCGCTGGGACAGGGCTACGAGCAGTACTTC
>NA|13|TRBV29-1|TRBD1|TRBJ1-2
CSARTGSVYGYTF
TGCAGCGCTCGGACAGGGTCCGTCTATGGCTACACCTTC
>NA|17|TRBV4-1|NA|TRBJ1-5
CASSQEGGLYSNQPQHF
TGCGCCAGCAGCCAAGAGGGGGGTTTATATAGCAATCAGCCCCAGCATTTT
>NA|13|TRBV18|NA|TRBJ1-1
CASSPGENTEAFF
TGTGCCAGCTCACCGGGTGAGAACACTGAAGCTTTCTTT
>NA|15|TRBV6-1|NA|TRBJ1-1
CASSVNMGLNTEAFF
TGTGCCAGCAGTGTAAACATGGGCCTGAACACTGAAGCTTTCTTT
>few|19|TRBV10-1|TRBD2|TRBJ2-3
CASSESLVAGASSTDTQYF
TGCGCCAGCAGTGAGTCATTGGTAGCGGGAGCATCTAGCACAGATACGCAGTATTTT
>once|15|TRBV29-1|NA|TRBJ1-5
CSVLVEGVGNQPQHF
TGCAGCGTCCTCGTGGAGGGTGTTGGCAATCAGCCCCAGCATTTT
>NA|15|TRBV18|NA|TRBJ1-1
CASSPPNRGEAEAFF
TGTGCCAGCTCACCACCGAATAGAGGGGAAGCTGAAGCTTTCTTT
>NA|13|TRBV28|TRBD1|TRBJ1-3
CASGQGSGNTIYF
TGTGCCAGCGGACAGGGCTCTGGAAACACCATATATTTT